This is a list of T cell receptor beta chains from one sample in a study of tumor-infiltrating lymphocytes in primary liver carcinoma. TCRdb fed the multiplex PCR reads into MiXCR, producing one record per CDR3 protein. The repertoire holds about 200,000 distinct CDR3 sequences, with almost 65% as singletons. The source material was peripheral blood. The receptor set was obtained from a woman aged 55 to 70 with primary liver carcinoma and hepatitis B virus infection. Both conserved end residues are part of each CDR3. A D gene is named only where the DNA matches it firmly. Clone size is given for some rows only: seen once, a few or many times, or a class if the clone is expanded.

D | size | J | V | CDR3 | DNA
TRBD1 | . | TRBJ2-3 | TRBV11-2 | CANSSPRTGGILTDTQYF | TGTGCCAACAGCTCCCCTAGGACAGGGGGTATCCTCACAGATACTCAGTATTTT
. | . | TRBJ2-1 | TRBV6-5 | CASSSKRAEIYNEQFF | TGTGCCAGCAGTTCGAAGCGAGCGGAGATCTACAATGAGCAGTTCTTC
. | many | TRBJ2-7 | TRBV11-2 | CASSFTRGGIYEQYF | TGTGCCAGCAGCTTCACCCGAGGCGGGATCTACGAGCAGTACTTC
. | . | TRBJ2-4 | TRBV4-1 | CVSSPFGEAKNIQYF | TGCGTCAGCAGCCCCTTCGGGGAAGCCAAAAACATTCAGTACTTC
. | medium-sized | TRBJ2-3 | TRBV11-2 | CASSLLSKGGTDTQYF | TGTGCCAGCAGCTTACTGTCTAAGGGGGGAACAGATACGCAGTATTTT
TRBD1 | . | TRBJ1-4 | TRBV12-3/TRBV12-4 | CPSSFKQGMAEKLFF | TGTCCCAGCAGTTTTAAACAGGGGATGGCTGAGAAACTGTTTTTT
. | . | TRBJ2-5 | TRBV29-1 | CSVIKSLHGTQYF | TGCAGCGTTATTAAGTCCCTCCACGGGACCCAGTACTTC
TRBD1 | . | TRBJ2-7 | TRBV4-1 | CASSRGDRGDSYEQYF | TGTGCCAGCAGCCGGGGTGACAGGGGAGACTCCTATGAGCAGTACTTC
TRBD2 | once | TRBJ2-7 | TRBV2 | CASSSGTSRKEQYF | TGTGCCAGCAGTTCCGGGACTAGCAGGAAGGAGCAGTACTTC
TRBD2 | medium-sized | TRBJ2-3 | TRBV11-1 | CASSLRVPTSGRATDTQYF | TGTGCCAGCAGCTTAAGGGTCCCTACTAGCGGGAGAGCGACAGATACGCAGTATTTT
TRBD2 | . | TRBJ2-1 | TRBV18 | CASSPGLAGANEQFF | TGTGCCAGCTCACCTGGACTAGCGGGAGCCAATGAGCAGTTCTTC
. | . | TRBJ2-7 | TRBV10-2 | CASSVDHAEQYF | TGCGCCAGCAGTGTAGACCACGCCGAGCAGTACTTC
. | medium-sized | TRBJ1-1 | TRBV11-2 | CASSLAPTLGNTEAFF | TGTGCCAGCAGCTTAGCTCCGACATTGGGGAACACTGAAGCTTTCTTT
. | many | TRBJ1-4 | TRBV12-3/TRBV12-4 | CASSLWPLNEKLFF | TGTGCCAGCAGTTTATGGCCGCTCAATGAAAAACTGTTTTTT
. | . | TRBJ1-1 | TRBV11-3 | CISSSPLGTNTEAFF | TGTATCAGCAGCTCCCCTCTTGGGACGAACACTGAAGCTTTCTTT
. | medium-sized | TRBJ1-6 | TRBV6-5 | CASSYSGSVGSPLHF | TGTGCCAGCAGTTACTCTGGGAGTGTTGGATCACCCCTCCACTTT
. | . | TRBJ1-3 | TRBV11-2 | CASRPGGRGNTMYF | TGTGCCAGCAGGCCCGGGGGGCGAGGAAACACCATGTATTTT
. | few | TRBJ2-5 | TRBV28 | CASQVPAGGGGRQETQYF | TGTGCCAGCCAAGTCCCGGCCGGAGGGGGAGGGCGTCAAGAGACCCAGTACTTC
TRBD1 | . | TRBJ1-5 | TRBV7-9 | CASSLGFRTGKMERPQHF | TGTGCCAGCAGCTTGGGGTTCCGGACAGGGAAGATGGAGCGGCCCCAGCATTTT
TRBD1 | . | TRBJ2-7 | TRBV12-3/TRBV12-4 | CASNRQGADEQYF | TGTGCCAGTAACCGACAGGGGGCAGACGAGCAGTACTTC
TRBD2 | . | TRBJ2-1 | TRBV29-1 | CSVPHLTGGPSGVYEQFF | TGCAGCGTTCCACACTTAACGGGAGGGCCCTCCGGTGTTTATGAGCAGTTCTTC
TRBD1 | . | TRBJ2-1 | TRBV6-1 | CASSVTGSSYNEQFF | TGCGCCAGCAGCGTGACAGGGAGCTCCTACAATGAGCAGTTCTTC
TRBD2 | once | TRBJ2-1 | TRBV6-1 | CATRRGVAAIHNEKFF | TGTGCCACGCGTCGGGGGGTCGCGGCGATCCACAATGAGAAGTTCTTC
TRBD1 | . | TRBJ2-7 | TRBV11-1 | CASSSKGQGAYEHYF | TGTGCGAGCAGCTCTAAGGGACAGGGGGCCTACGAGCACTACTTC
. | few | TRBJ2-7 | TRBV5-1 | CASSLRQGKNYEQYF | TGCGCCAGCAGCTTGCGGCAGGGGAAGAACTACGAGCAGTACTTC
. | . | TRBJ1-1 | TRBV5-1 | CASSLGLAGNTEAFF | TGCGCCAGCAGCTTGGGACTGGCAGGGAACACTGAAGCTTTCTTT
TRBD2 | many | TRBJ2-7 | TRBV7-9 | CASSFREASGCYF | TGTGCCAGCAGCTTCCGGGAGGCTAGCGGGTGTTACTTC
. | . | TRBJ1-1 | TRBV6-5 | CTSSYRGHTEAFF | TGTACCAGCAGTTACCGAGGGCACACTGAAGCTTTCTTT
. | many | TRBJ2-1 | TRBV4-2 | CASSQLDSYNEQFF | TGTGCCAGCAGCCAGTTGGACAGCTACAATGAGCAGTTCTTC
TRBD2 | . | TRBJ2-1 | TRBV6-5 | CANTTAAGGPGGQFF | TGTGCCAACACCACCGCAGCGGGAGGGCCCGGTGGGCAGTTCTTC
. | many | TRBJ2-7 | TRBV12-3/TRBV12-4 | CASSGRYSSGNRDYEQYF | TGTGCCAGCAGCGGAAGGTATAGCTCGGGGAATCGCGACTACGAGCAGTACTTC
. | . | TRBJ2-7 | TRBV11-2 | CASSLLGVLYEKYF | TGTGCCAGCAGCTTGTTAGGGGTCCTGTACGAGAAGTACTTT
. | few | TRBJ2-7 | TRBV11-1 | CASSLNSYGQYF | TGTGCCAGCAGCCTAAACAGTTACGGGCAGTACTTC
TRBD1 | . | TRBJ1-1 | TRBV6-6 | CASSYLGTGSWGTEALF | TGTGCCAGCAGTTACCTGGGGACAGGGTCTTGGGGCACTGAAGCTCTCTTT
TRBD1 | . | TRBJ2-3 | TRBV28 | CASTPPGQGTDTQYF | TGTGCCAGCACCCCACCGGGACAGGGGACAGATACGCAGTATTTT
. | . | TRBJ2-1 | TRBV11-2 | CASRSAAGVHNEQFF | TGTGCCAGCAGATCAGCGGCAGGGGTACACAATGAGCAGTTCTTC
. | . | TRBJ2-3 | TRBV28 | CASSIPSRPDMQFF | TGTGCCAGCAGCATCCCCAGCAGGCCGGATATGCAGTTTTTT
. | few | TRBJ2-2 | TRBV30 | CAWSVQGVGELFF | TGTGCCTGGAGTGTACAGGGCGTCGGGGAGCTGTTTTTT
. | . | TRBJ2-7 | TRBV11-3 | CTSRPGESNEQYF | TGTACCAGCAGGCCGGGGGAGTCCAACGAGCAGTACTTC
. | . | TRBJ1-5 | TRBV19 | CASSPLRASNQPQHF | TGTGCCAGTAGTCCCCTTCGGGCTAGCAATCAGCCCCAGCATTTT